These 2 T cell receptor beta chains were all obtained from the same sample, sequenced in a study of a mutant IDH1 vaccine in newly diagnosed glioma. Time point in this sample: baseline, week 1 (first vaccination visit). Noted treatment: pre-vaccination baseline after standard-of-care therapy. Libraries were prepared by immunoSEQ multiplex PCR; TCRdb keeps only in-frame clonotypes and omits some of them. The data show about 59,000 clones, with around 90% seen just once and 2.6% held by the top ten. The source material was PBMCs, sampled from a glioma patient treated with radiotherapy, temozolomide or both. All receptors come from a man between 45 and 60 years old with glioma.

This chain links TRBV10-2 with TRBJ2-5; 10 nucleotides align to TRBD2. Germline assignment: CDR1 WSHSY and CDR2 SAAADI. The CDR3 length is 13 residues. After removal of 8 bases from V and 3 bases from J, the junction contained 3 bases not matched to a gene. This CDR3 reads CASGLAGEETQYF. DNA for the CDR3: TGCGCCAGCGGGCTAGCGGGGGAAGAGACCCAGTACTTC.

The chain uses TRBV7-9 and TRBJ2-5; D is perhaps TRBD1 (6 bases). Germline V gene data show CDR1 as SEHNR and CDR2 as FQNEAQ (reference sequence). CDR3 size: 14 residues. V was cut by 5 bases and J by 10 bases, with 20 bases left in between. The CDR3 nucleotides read TGTGCCAGCAGCAACCTAGCAGTACAGGGTATCCAGTACTTC. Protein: CASSNLAVQGIQYF. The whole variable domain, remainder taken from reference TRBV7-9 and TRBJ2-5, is DTGVSQNPRHKITKRGQNVTFRCDPISEHNRLYWYRQTLGQGPEFLTYFQNEAQLEKSRLLSDRFSAERPKGSFSTLEIQRTEQGDSAMYLCASSNLAVQGIQYFGPGTRLLVL.